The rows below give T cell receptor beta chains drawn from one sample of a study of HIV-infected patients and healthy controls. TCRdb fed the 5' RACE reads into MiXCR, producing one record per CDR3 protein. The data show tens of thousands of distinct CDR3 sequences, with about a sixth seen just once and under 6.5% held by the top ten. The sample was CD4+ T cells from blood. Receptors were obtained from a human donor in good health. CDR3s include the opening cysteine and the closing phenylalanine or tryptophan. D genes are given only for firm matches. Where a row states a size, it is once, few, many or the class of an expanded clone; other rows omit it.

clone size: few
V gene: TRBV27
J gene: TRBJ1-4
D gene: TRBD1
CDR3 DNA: TGTGCCAGCAAAACACAGGGGTCTAATGAAAAACTGTTTTTT
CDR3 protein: CASKTQGSNEKLFF

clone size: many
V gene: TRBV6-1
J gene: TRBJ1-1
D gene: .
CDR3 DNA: TGTGCCAGCAGAGTGACGCGGGTGAACACTGAAGCTTTCTTT
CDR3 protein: CASRVTRVNTEAFF

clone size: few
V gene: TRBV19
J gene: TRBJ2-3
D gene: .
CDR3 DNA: TGTGCCAGTAGAGGCCGGGAGACGGGCACAGATACGCAGTATTTT
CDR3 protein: CASRGRETGTDTQYF

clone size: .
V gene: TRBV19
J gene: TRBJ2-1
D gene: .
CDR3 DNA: TGTGCCAGTAGTATAGATCAGGTCCGCGGAGTATCCGAGCAGTTCTTC
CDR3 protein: CASSIDQVRGVSEQFF

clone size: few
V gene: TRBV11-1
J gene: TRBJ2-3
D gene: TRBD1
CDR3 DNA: TGTGCCAGCAGCTTGGGGCAGGGGGACACAGATACGCAGTATTTT
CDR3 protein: CASSLGQGDTDTQYF

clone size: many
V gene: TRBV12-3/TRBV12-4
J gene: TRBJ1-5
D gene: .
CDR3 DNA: TGTGCCACGAGCGAGGGACTCGGACCCCAGCATTTT
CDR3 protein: CATSEGLGPQHF

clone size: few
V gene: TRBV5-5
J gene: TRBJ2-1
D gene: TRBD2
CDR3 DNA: TGTGCCAGCAGCTCTACCCCAGCGGGAGGCCCCAATGAGCAGTTCTTC
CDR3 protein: CASSSTPAGGPNEQFF

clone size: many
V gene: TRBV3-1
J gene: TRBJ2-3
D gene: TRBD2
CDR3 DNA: TGTGCCAGCAGCCTAGCGGGGGGTAAACGAGATACGCAGTATTTT
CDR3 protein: CASSLAGGKRDTQYF

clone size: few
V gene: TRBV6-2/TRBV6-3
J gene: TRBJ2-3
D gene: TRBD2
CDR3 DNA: TGTGCCAGCAGTTACCATGGGAGGGCAGATACGCAGTATTTT
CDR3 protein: CASSYHGRADTQYF

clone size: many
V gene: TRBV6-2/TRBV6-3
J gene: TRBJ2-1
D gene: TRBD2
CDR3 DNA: TGTGCCAGCAGTTTACTAGCGGGAAGCGGGGATGAGCAGTTCTTC
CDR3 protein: CASSLLAGSGDEQFF

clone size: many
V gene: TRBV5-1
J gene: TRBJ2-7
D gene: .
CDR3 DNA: TGCGCCAGCAGCTTGGGCGGACATTCGACCTACGAGCAGTACTTC
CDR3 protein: CASSLGGHSTYEQYF

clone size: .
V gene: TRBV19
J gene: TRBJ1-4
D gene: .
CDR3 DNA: TGTGCCAGTAGTATCCTAGTAGGTAATGAAAAACTGTTTTTT
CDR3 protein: CASSILVGNEKLFF

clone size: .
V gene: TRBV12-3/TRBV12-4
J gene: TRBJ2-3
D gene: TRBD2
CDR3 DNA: TGTGCCAGCAGCAATCCAAATCCCGGGACTAGCATCACAGATACGCAGTATTTT
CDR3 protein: CASSNPNPGTSITDTQYF

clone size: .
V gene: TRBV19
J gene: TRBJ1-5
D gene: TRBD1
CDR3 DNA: TGTGCCAGCACGGACAGGGCCCATAGCAATCAGCCCCAGCATTTT
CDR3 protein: CASTDRAHSNQPQHF

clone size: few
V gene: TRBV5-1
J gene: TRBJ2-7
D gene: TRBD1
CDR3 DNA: TGCGCCAGCAGCTTGGGGGACAGGGCGTACGAGCAGTACTTC
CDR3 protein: CASSLGDRAYEQYF

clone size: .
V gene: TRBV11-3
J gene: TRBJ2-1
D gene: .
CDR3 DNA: TGTGCCAGCAGCTTAGGGTCCAGCAGAAACAATGAGCAGTTCTTC
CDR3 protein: CASSLGSSRNNEQFF

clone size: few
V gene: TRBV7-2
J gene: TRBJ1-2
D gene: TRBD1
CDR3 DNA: TGTGCCAGCAGCTCCCGGACAGGGAGCGTTGGCTACACCTTC
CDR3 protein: CASSSRTGSVGYTF

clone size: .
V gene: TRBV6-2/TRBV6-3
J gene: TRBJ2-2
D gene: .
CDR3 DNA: TGTGCCAGCAGTTACATTTATTCTGCTGCAGGGGGGCGTCCGAACACCGGGGAGCTGTTTTTT
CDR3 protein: CASSYIYSAAGGRPNTGELFF

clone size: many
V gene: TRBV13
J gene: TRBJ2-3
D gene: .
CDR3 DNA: TGTGCCAGCAGCACGAGTACAGATACGCAGTATTTT
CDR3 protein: CASSTSTDTQYF

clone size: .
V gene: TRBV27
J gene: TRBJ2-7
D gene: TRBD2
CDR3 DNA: TGTGCCAGCAGTTTATCCAGGCTAGCGGGACCGCAGTACTTC
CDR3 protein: CASSLSRLAGPQYF

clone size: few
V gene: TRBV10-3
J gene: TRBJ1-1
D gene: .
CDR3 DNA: TGTGCCATCAGAGTCGGGGGGATCCTGAACACTGAAGCTTTCTTT
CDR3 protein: CAIRVGGILNTEAFF

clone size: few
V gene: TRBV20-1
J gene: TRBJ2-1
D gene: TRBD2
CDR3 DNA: TGCAGTGCTAGAGATGGGCGGGGGTCCTACAATGAGCAGTTCTTC
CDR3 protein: CSARDGRGSYNEQFF

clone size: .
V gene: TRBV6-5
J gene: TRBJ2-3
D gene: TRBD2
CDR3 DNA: TGTGCCAGCAGTTACTCACGCGGGGGGCGCACAGATACGCAGTATTTT
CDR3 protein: CASSYSRGGRTDTQYF

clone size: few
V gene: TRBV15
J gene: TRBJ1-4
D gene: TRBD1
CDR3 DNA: TGTGCCACCAGCGGGTCCCGGGACAGGGCTGAAAAACTGTTTTTT
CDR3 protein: CATSGSRDRAEKLFF

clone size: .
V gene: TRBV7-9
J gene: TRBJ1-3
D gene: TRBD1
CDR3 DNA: TGTGCCAGCAGCCGACTCCAGGGGGCGGCTGGAAACACCATATATTTT
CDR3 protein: CASSRLQGAAGNTIYF

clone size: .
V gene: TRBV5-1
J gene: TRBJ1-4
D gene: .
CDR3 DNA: TGCGCCAGCAGCTTGGTCCCAGGGAACTTTGCAACTAATGAAAAACTGTTTTTT
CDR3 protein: CASSLVPGNFATNEKLFF

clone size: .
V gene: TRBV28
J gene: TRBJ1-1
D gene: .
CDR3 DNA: TGTGCCAGCACCAGTCGGATGACATTAGGGGCTTTCTTT
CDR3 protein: CASTSRMTLGAFF

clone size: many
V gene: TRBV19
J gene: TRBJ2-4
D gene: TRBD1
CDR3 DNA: TGTGCCAGTAGTATGGGCGGACAGGGATTAGCCAAAAACATTCAGTACTTC
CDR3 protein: CASSMGGQGLAKNIQYF

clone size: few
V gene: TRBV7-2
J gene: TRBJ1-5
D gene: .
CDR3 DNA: TGTGCCAGCAGCCCCCCGCAAGATCAGCCCCAGCATTTT
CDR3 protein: CASSPPQDQPQHF

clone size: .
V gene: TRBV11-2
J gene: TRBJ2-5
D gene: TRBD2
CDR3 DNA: TGTGCCAGCAGCATAGGGACTAGCGCCTCCCAAGAGACCCAGTACTTC
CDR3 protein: CASSIGTSASQETQYF

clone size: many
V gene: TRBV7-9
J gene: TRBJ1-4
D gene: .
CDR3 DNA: TGTGCCAGCAGCTTAGAGATGAAACTGTTTTTT
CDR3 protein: CASSLEMKLFF

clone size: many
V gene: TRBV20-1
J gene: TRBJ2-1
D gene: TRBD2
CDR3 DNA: TGCAGTGCTAGTCCGGGCGGGAGCTGGGGGAATGAGCAGTTCTTC
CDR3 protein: CSASPGGSWGNEQFF

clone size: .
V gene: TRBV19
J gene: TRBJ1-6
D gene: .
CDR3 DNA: TGTGCCAGTAGGATCAGTAAGAGCTCCTATAATTCACCCCTCCACTTT
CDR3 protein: CASRISKSSYNSPLHF

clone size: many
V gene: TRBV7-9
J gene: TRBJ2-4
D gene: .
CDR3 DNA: TGTGCCAGCAGCTCCCCGGTGCGAAACATTCAGTACTTC
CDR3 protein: CASSSPVRNIQYF

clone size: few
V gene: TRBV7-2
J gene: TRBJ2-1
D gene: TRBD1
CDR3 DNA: TGTGCCAGCAGCCCTAGACAGGGCTCCAACAATGAGCAGTTCTTC
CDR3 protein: CASSPRQGSNNEQFF

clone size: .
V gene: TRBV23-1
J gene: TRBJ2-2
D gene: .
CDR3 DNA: TGCGCCAGCAGTCAATCGACGGGGTCCGGGGAGCTGTTTTTT
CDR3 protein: CASSQSTGSGELFF

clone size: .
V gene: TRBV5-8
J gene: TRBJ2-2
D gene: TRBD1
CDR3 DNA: TGTGCCAGCAGCCGGGACAGGGTGGTAACCGGGGAGCTGTTTTTT
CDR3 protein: CASSRDRVVTGELFF

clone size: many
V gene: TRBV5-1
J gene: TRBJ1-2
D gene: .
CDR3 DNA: TGCGCCAGCAGCATTTCGAACTCTGAGAATGGCTACACCTTC
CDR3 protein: CASSISNSENGYTF

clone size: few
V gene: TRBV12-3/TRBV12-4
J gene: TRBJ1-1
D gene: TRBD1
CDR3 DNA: TGTGCCAGCAGTTTAGCTCAAGGCAGGGGGTTTGGCACTGAAGCTTTCTTT
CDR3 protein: CASSLAQGRGFGTEAFF

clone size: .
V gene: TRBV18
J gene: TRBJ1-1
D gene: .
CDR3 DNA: TGTGCCAGCTCACCGGGTTCCGGGGTAGGGACTGAAGCTTTCTTT
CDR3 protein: CASSPGSGVGTEAFF

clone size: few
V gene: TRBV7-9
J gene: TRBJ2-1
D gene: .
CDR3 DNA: TGTGCCAGCAGCTTAGACGGGGCATCCTACAATGAGCAGTTCTTC
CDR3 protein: CASSLDGASYNEQFF

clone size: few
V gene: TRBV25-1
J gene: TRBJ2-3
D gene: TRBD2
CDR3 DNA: TGTGCCAGCAGTGAGAGCGGGGGCAAGGGAGATACGCAGTATTTT
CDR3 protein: CASSESGGKGDTQYF

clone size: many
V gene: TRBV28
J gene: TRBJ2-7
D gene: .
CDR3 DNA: TGTGCCAGCAGTTTAACGAGGGGGGCTTACGAGCAGTACTTC
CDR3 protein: CASSLTRGAYEQYF

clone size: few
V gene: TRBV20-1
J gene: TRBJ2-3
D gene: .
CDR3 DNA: TGCAGTGCTAGAGATCCGAGCGCCCCGATCACAGATACGCAGTATTTT
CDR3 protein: CSARDPSAPITDTQYF

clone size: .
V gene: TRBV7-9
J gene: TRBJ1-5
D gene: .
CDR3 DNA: TGTGCCAGCAGCCTTGACGGTATGGACAATCAGCCCCAGCATTTT
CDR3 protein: CASSLDGMDNQPQHF